The clone carrying this TCR beta chain occurred a few times. There are 15 residues in the CDR3. Germline trimming cut 0 bases from V and 7 bases from J; bases unmatched to any gene: 6. From germline, CDR1 is DFQATT and CDR2 SNEGSKA (reference sequence). Naive CD4+ cells had CD25+ Tregs removed. After constant-region reverse-primer amplification, full-length variable regions underwent semi-nested PCR with Nested Universal Primer A. TCRdb re-called the 5' RACE reads through MiXCR, storing one row per CDR3 protein. Here the sample spans about 54,000 distinct CDR3 sequences, 17% being singletons. The chain employs TRBV20-1 and TRBJ2-1; 10 nucleotides match TRBD2. The clonotype comes from a female donor with breast cancer. Sequenced sample: naive CD4+ T cells sorted from blood. Subset defined: naive CD4+ T cells, CD4+CD45RA+CD25-. In DNA form, the CDR3 reads TGCAGTGCTAGAGATGGGGCTAGCGGGAGAAATGAGCAGTTCTTC. Translation: CSARDGASGRNEQFF.